This TCR beta chain was recorded in a study of neurological immune-mediated disorders. Findings and caveats of the study: Across subjects, no CDR3 amino acid sequence appeared in expanded clones of more than one subject, a finding that suggested private repertoires in all groups. Clinical and MRI features did not associate with the cluster found in multiple sclerosis patients.

Synthesis of cDNA used 5'RACE (with 10-nucleotide random UMIs). From the 5' RACE reads, TCRdb called clonotypes with MiXCR, one entry per CDR3 protein. The sample shows about 74,000 distinct CDR3 sequences, around 5% of them seen only once. In this sample, this clonotype turned up many times. The target antigen is unknown. This CDR3 is built from 15 residues. V shed 6 bases, J shed 10 bases, and the junction held 17 bases outside the gene matches. CDR1 and CDR2 from the germline V gene are ENHRY and SYGVKD. The J gene is TRBJ2-5, the V gene TRBV10-3; 7 nucleotides agree with TRBD2. Sequencing was done on a sample of PBMCs. The receptor comes from a man younger than 35 with multiple sclerosis. The CDR3 nucleotides are TGTGCCATCAGGGCCGAGACTAGCTCCCGAATGGACCAGTACTTC. The encoded protein is CAIRAETSSRMDQYF.